The rows below give T cell receptor beta chains drawn from one sample of a study of PD-1 blockade in classical Hodgkin lymphoma. Measured with immunoSEQ multiplex PCR; TCRdb has only the in-frame clones, and not every one. The table lists 4,500 or so clones, around 68% of them singletons, with roughly 22% in the top ten. The sample in question was CD8+ T cells from blood, obtained before the fourth cycle of nivolumab. Receptors originate from a human donor with classical Hodgkin lymphoma. The conserved cysteine and the conserved F or W are not part of the CDR3 here. Clone size is stated in some rows and not others, as once, few, many or a class when expanded.

V gene: TRBV7-6; CDR3 length: 11; clone size: .; CDR3 protein: ASSLRQGYGYT
V gene: TRBV6-5; CDR3 length: 11; clone size: .; CDR3 protein: ASSPGQGVGYT
V gene: TRBV7-9; CDR3 length: 13; clone size: .; CDR3 protein: ASSFHRASTDTQY
V gene: TRBV6-5; CDR3 length: 8; clone size: .; CDR3 protein: ANRGYEQY
V gene: TRBV27; CDR3 length: 11; clone size: .; CDR3 protein: ASSFYGTDTQY
V gene: TRBV27; CDR3 length: 11; clone size: medium-sized; CDR3 protein: ASSFGTGYGYT
V gene: TRBV19; CDR3 length: 13; clone size: .; CDR3 protein: ASSLSGTALGEQY
V gene: TRBV7-9; CDR3 length: 13; clone size: .; CDR3 protein: ASSPTWGQNTEAF
V gene: TRBV5-5; CDR3 length: 13; clone size: .; CDR3 protein: ASSTLQGSNTEAF
V gene: TRBV6-1; CDR3 length: 10; clone size: .; CDR3 protein: ASPGTSYEQY
V gene: TRBV10-2; CDR3 length: 11; clone size: .; CDR3 protein: ASSPGTSYEQY
V gene: TRBV7-9; CDR3 length: 14; clone size: .; CDR3 protein: ASSPRGGANTGELF
V gene: TRBV4-2; CDR3 length: 12; clone size: .; CDR3 protein: ASSHPGREHEAF
V gene: TRBV15; CDR3 length: 11; clone size: .; CDR3 protein: ATSVRRYNEQF
V gene: TRBV7-9; CDR3 length: 14; clone size: .; CDR3 protein: ASSTTTPSDGNEQF
V gene: TRBV2; CDR3 length: 11; clone size: few; CDR3 protein: ASSGRAVDGYT
V gene: TRBV5-6; CDR3 length: 12; clone size: .; CDR3 protein: ASSLEVGYNEQF
V gene: TRBV5-4; CDR3 length: 12; clone size: .; CDR3 protein: ATLIWGTGYKQF
V gene: TRBV13; CDR3 length: 12; clone size: .; CDR3 protein: ASSLDGAAYEQY
V gene: TRBV6-1; CDR3 length: 11; clone size: once; CDR3 protein: ASSGDSSYEQY
V gene: TRBV4-3; CDR3 length: 14; clone size: .; CDR3 protein: ASSQDGGPYNSPLH
V gene: TRBV27; CDR3 length: 12; clone size: .; CDR3 protein: ASSLSTGRETQY
V gene: TRBV10-3; CDR3 length: 11; clone size: .; CDR3 protein: AISADSSYEQY
V gene: TRBV11-2; CDR3 length: 12; clone size: .; CDR3 protein: ASSLAAVNYGYT
V gene: TRBV7-3; CDR3 length: 12; clone size: .; CDR3 protein: ASRRGQGTGELF
V gene: TRBV25-1; CDR3 length: 9; clone size: few; CDR3 protein: ASLIGTEAF
V gene: TRBV6-5; CDR3 length: 14; clone size: .; CDR3 protein: ASSYRGQGLKETQY
V gene: TRBV29-1; CDR3 length: 11; clone size: .; CDR3 protein: SVEDPDSYEQY
V gene: TRBV4-1; CDR3 length: 11; clone size: few; CDR3 protein: ASSQRDGQPQH
V gene: TRBV4-3; CDR3 length: 15; clone size: .; CDR3 protein: ASSQESQVLSYNEQF
V gene: TRBV6-4; CDR3 length: 11; clone size: .; CDR3 protein: ASSYSSTYGYT
V gene: TRBV2; CDR3 length: 11; clone size: few; CDR3 protein: ASSDRAKDEQY
V gene: TRBV5-4; CDR3 length: 13; clone size: .; CDR3 protein: ASSLQGRISYEQY
V gene: TRBV9; CDR3 length: 14; clone size: .; CDR3 protein: ASSVVEQGLYNEQF
V gene: TRBV4-1; CDR3 length: 11; clone size: .; CDR3 protein: ASSARDTGELF
V gene: TRBV6-5; CDR3 length: 9; clone size: .; CDR3 protein: ASGTGDEQF
V gene: TRBV2; CDR3 length: 12; clone size: .; CDR3 protein: ASSQGDRNQPQH
V gene: TRBV4-1; CDR3 length: 14; clone size: .; CDR3 protein: ASSQRRDSFYNEQF
V gene: TRBV18; CDR3 length: 11; clone size: .; CDR3 protein: ASSPDRAYGYT
V gene: TRBV4-2; CDR3 length: 12; clone size: .; CDR3 protein: ASSSRQGGGEQF
V gene: TRBV7-9; CDR3 length: 14; clone size: .; CDR3 protein: ASSFRDLGHQETQY
V gene: TRBV28; CDR3 length: 13; clone size: .; CDR3 protein: ASSLRLAGYNEQF